Sequencing of this T cell receptor beta chain was carried out in a study of OX40 agonist ivuxolimab in advanced cancers. Broader study findings: There were, on average, more expanded clones in CD8+ T cells than in CD4+.

Germline V gives CDR1 MGHRA, CDR2 YSYEKL. The V and J ends lost 4 bases and 3 bases respectively, with 10 bases between them. The length of the CDR3 is 15 residues. Worth noting for this clone: Its antigen remains unidentified.

TCRdb keeps only in-frame clones here, not all; method: immunoSEQ multiplex PCR. The data show about 35,000 clones, with under 85% seen just once and around 21% held by the top ten. Sequencing was performed on CD4+ or CD8+ T cells sorted from blood, taken in a trial of the OX40 agonist ivuxolimab. The chain uses TRBV4-1 and TRBJ1-6; TRBD1 might be the D (5 bases). The clonotype comes from an adult with an advanced solid tumor such as melanoma, head and neck, liver or kidney cancer. CDR3 sequence reads: CASSRDGHYNSPLHF. In DNA, the CDR3 is TGCGCCAGCAGCCGGGACGGACACTATAATTCACCCCTCCACTTT.